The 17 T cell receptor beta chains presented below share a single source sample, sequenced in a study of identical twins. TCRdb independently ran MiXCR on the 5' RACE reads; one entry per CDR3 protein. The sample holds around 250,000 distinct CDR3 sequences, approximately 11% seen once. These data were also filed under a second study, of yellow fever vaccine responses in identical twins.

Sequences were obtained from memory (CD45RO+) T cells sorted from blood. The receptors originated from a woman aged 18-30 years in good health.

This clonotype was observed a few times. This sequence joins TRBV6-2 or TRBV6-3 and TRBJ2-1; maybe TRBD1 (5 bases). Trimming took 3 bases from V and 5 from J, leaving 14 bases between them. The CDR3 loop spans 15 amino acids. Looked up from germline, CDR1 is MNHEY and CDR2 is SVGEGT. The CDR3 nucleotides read TGTGCCAGCAGTTATCGGTGGGGCAGAGACAATGAGCAGTTCTTC. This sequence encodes CASSYRWGRDNEQFF.

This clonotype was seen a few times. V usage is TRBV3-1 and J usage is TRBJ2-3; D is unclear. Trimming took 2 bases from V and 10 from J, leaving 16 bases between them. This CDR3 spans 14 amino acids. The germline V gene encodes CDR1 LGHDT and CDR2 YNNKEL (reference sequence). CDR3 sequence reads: CASSQRTLAEPQYF. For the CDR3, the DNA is TGTGCCAGCAGCCAAAGAACTTTAGCAGAACCGCAGTATTTT.

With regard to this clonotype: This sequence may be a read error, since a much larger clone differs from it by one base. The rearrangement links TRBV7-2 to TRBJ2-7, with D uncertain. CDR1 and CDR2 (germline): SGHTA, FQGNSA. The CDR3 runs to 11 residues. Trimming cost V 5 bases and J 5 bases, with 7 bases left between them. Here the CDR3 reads CASSQAHEQYF. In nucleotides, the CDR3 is TGTGCCAGCAGCCAAGCCCACGAGCAGTACTTC.

CDR3 residues: CASSLMDYYEQYF. CDR3 sequence (DNA): TGCGCCAGCAGCTTGATGGACTACTACGAGCAGTACTTC. The gene calls are TRBV5-1 and TRBJ2-7; tentatively, D is TRBD2 (6 bases). There are 13 residues in the CDR3. The germline CDR1 and CDR2 sequences are SGHRS and YFSETQ. V was shortened by 1 base and J by 3 bases, with 8 bases between the two germline ends.

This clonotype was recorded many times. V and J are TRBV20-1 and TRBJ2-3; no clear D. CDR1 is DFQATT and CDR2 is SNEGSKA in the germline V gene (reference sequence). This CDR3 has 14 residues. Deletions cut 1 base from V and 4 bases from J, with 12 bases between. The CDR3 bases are TGCAGTGCTAGAGGGCTGGTGGGCCCAGATACGCAGTATTTT. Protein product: CSARGLVGPDTQYF.

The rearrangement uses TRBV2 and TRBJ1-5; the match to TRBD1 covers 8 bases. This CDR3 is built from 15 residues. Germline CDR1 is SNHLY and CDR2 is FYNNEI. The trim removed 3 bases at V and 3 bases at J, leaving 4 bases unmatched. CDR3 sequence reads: CASSELTGDNQPQHF. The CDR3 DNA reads TGTGCCAGCAGTGAGTTGACAGGGGACAATCAGCCCCAGCATTTT.

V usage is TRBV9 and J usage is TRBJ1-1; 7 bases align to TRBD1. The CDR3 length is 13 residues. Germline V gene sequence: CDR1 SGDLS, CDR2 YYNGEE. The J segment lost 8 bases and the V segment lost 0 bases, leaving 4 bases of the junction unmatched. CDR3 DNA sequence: TGTGCCAGCAGCGTAGTTGACAGGGCAGAAGCTTTCTTT. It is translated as CASSVVDRAEAFF.

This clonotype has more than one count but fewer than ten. CDR3 protein: CASRASGDRGYTF. The CDR3, as DNA: TGTGCCAGCAGGGCCTCGGGGGATCGTGGCTACACCTTC. The chain joins TRBV6-4 to TRBJ1-2; D is possibly TRBD1 (5 bases). V gave up 6 bases and J gave up 7 bases, with 15 bases separating them. The CDR3 spans 13 residues. CDR1 is MRHNA and CDR2 is SNTAGT in the germline V gene.

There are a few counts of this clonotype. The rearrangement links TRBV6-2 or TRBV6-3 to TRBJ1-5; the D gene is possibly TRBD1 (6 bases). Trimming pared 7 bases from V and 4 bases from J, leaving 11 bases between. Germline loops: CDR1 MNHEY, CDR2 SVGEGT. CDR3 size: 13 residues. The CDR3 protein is CASNRGGNQPQHF. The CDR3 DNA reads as TGTGCCAGCAATCGAGGGGGAAATCAGCCCCAGCATTTT.

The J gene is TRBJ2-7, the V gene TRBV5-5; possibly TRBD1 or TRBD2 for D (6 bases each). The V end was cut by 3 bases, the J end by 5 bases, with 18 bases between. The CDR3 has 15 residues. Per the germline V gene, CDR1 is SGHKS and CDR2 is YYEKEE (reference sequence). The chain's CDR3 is CASSSKLWGADEQYF. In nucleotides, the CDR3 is TGTGCCAGCAGCTCAAAGCTCTGGGGGGCAGACGAGCAGTACTTC.

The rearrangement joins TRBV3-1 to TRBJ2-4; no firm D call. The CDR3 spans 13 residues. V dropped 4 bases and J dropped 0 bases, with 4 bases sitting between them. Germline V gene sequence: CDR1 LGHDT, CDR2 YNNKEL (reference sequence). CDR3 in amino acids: CASSPRAKNIQYF. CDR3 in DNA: TGTGCCAGCAGCCCCCGAGCCAAAAACATTCAGTACTTC.

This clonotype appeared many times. As DNA, the CDR3 is TGTGCCATCGGCCTAGCGGGAGACTACAATGAGCAGTTCTTC. Its protein product is CAIGLAGDYNEQFF. The V call is TRBV10-3, the J call TRBJ2-1; 10 nucleotides match TRBD2. The germline V gene encodes CDR1 ENHRY and CDR2 SYGVKD. The ends lost 8 bases at V and 3 bases at J; junction bases unmatched: 4. The CDR3 has 14 amino acids.

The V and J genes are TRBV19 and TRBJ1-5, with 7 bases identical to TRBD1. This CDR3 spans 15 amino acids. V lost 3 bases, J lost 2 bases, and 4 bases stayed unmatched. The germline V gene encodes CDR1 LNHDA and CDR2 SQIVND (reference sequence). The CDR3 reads CASSIRQGGNQPQHF. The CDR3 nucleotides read TGTGCCAGTAGTATTCGACAGGGTGGCAATCAGCCCCAGCATTTT.

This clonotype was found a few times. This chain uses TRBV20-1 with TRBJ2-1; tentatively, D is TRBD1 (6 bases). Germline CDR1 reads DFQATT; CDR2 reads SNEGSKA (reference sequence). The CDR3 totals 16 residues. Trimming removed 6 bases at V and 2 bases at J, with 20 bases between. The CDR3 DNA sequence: TGCAGTGCCAAGAACCCGGACAGAGTAACCTACAATGAGCAGTTCTTC. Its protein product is CSAKNPDRVTYNEQFF.

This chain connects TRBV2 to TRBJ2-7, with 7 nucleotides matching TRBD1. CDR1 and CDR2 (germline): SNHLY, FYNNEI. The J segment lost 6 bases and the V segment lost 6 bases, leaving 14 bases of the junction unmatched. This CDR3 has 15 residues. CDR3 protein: CASRGETGPGGEQYF. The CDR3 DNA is TGTGCCAGCAGGGGCGAGACAGGGCCGGGTGGCGAGCAGTACTTC.

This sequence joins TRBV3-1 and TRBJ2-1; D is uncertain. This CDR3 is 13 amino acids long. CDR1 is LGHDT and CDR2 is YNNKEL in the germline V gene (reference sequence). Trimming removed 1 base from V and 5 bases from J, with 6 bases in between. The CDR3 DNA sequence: TGTGCCAGCAGCCAAGCTCCAAACAATGAGCAGTTCTTC. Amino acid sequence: CASSQAPNNEQFF.

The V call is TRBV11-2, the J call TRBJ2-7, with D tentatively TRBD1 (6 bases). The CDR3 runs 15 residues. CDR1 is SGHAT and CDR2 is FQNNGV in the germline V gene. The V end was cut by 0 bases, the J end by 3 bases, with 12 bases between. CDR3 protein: CASSLEGAFRYEQYF. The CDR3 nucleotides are TGTGCCAGCAGCTTAGAGGGGGCTTTCCGCTACGAGCAGTACTTC.